Shown below are 2 T cell receptor beta chains from a single sample sequenced in a study of blood T cell repertoires in COVID-19. Here immunoSEQ multiplex PCR was the method, and the copy in TCRdb shows in-frame clones only, minus some. Of just under 350,000 clones detected, more than 70% appear once; the ten largest clones hold 6% to 8%. Sequencing used peripheral blood. The receptors here all came from a woman in her seventies with COVID-19, enrolled during active disease.

The rearrangement uses TRBV6-5 and TRBJ2-7, with TRBD1 matching over 9 bases. Trimming cost V 10 bases and J 2 bases; bases outside gene matches: 6. The CDR3 is 13 amino acids. Germline CDR1 and CDR2: MNHEY and SVGAGI. The CDR3 region has the DNA TGTGCCACAGGGACAGGGAGACCCTACGAGCAGTACTTC. It encodes CATGTGRPYEQYF.

The chain carries TRBV2 and TRBJ1-2, with unresolved D. V dropped 8 bases and J dropped 4 bases, with 17 bases sitting between them. The CDR3 covers 14 residues. CDR1 SNHLY and CDR2 FYNNEI come from the germline V gene. CDR3 in amino acids: CASEQTGEGYGYTF. CDR3 bases: TGTGCCAGCGAACAAACCGGTGAGGGCTATGGCTACACCTTC.